This is a list of T cell receptor beta chains from one sample in a study of blood T cell repertoires in COVID-19. Sequencing was performed with immunoSEQ multiplex PCR; in TCRdb, only in-frame clones are kept and a portion is missing. The sample contains under 75,000 clones, 81% of which appear only once. Sequencing was carried out using peripheral blood. Receptors were obtained from a woman of 80 years or more with active or convalescent COVID-19. The CDR3 runs from the conserved cysteine through the conserved F or W. Each record gives: J gene, D gene, clone size, V gene, CDR3 DNA, CDR3 protein. The D gene is left open where the match is weak. A row's size may be missing; if present it is once, few, many or a size class.

TRBJ2-1 . . TRBV7-3 TGTGCCAGCAGCTTAGGAGGGGTAAATGATGAGCAGTTCTTC CASSLGGVNDEQFF
TRBJ2-2 TRBD1 once TRBV3-1/TRBV3-2 TGTGCCAGCAGCCAATCAGGGGGAGACGGGGAGCTGTTTTTT CASSQSGGDGELFF
TRBJ2-2 TRBD1 . TRBV27 TGTGCCAGCAGAGTAGGGACAGTGAACACCGGGGAGCTGTTTTTT CASRVGTVNTGELFF
TRBJ2-3 . . TRBV5-1 TGCGCCAGCAGCTCTAAAGGGAACAGGGACACAGATACGCAGTATTTT CASSSKGNRDTDTQYF
TRBJ1-1 . few TRBV5-1 TGCGCCAGCAGCCTCATGGTTGGGCAGAACACTGAAGCTTTCTTT CASSLMVGQNTEAFF
TRBJ2-7 . . TRBV5-1 TGCGCCAGCAGCTTTAACGGGGAGGCCTACGAGCAGTACTTC CASSFNGEAYEQYF
TRBJ1-1 . . TRBV7-3 TGTGCCAGCAGCTTCACAGGATTGAACACTGAAGCTTTCTTT CASSFTGLNTEAFF
TRBJ1-2 TRBD1 once TRBV7-2 TGTGCCACCCAGTCGACAGGGGGGAACTATGGCTACACCTTC CATQSTGGNYGYTF
TRBJ2-6 TRBD1 once TRBV19 TGTGCCACCCAGGACAGGGTGGGCGGGGCCAACGTCCTGACTTTC CATQDRVGGANVLTF
TRBJ2-7 . . TRBV12-5 TGTGCTAGTGGTTTTGAGGTCCTAAACGAGCAGTACTTC CASGFEVLNEQYF
TRBJ2-3 TRBD2 once TRBV7-3 TGTGCCAGCAGCTTAACCCCACGGGGTAGCGGGGACACAGATACGCAGTATTTT CASSLTPRGSGDTDTQYF
TRBJ2-2 . . TRBV4-3 TGCGCCAGCAGCCAAGATCCGTGGTCGGGCGGGGAGCTGTTTTTT CASSQDPWSGGELFF
TRBJ1-1 TRBD1 . TRBV19 TGTGCCAGTAGTACCGCACCGGGACAGGGGGCTTGGAACACTGAAGCTTTCTTT CASSTAPGQGAWNTEAFF
TRBJ2-2 . few TRBV11-2 TGTGCCAGCAGCTCGGACAGACTTAACACCGGGGAGCTGTTTTTT CASSSDRLNTGELFF
TRBJ1-1 . few TRBV6-2/TRBV6-3 TGTGCCAGCAGTTCCCAGCGCTTCTACATGAACACTGAAGCTTTCTTT CASSSQRFYMNTEAFF
TRBJ2-3 TRBD2 . TRBV4-3 TGCGCCAGCAGTTCAAGACTAGCGGGGGGCTCCACAGATACGCAGTATTTT CASSSRLAGGSTDTQYF
TRBJ1-1 . large TRBV6-5 TGTGCCAGCAGTTTCACGGCGACTCGGGGAGCTTTCTTT CASSFTATRGAFF
TRBJ2-7 TRBD2 few TRBV6-2/TRBV6-3 TGTGCCAGCAGTTACGGGCCCCTAGCGGGGGGTTTCGAGCAGTACTTC CASSYGPLAGGFEQYF
TRBJ2-1 TRBD2 . TRBV2 TGTGCCAGCAAGACTAGCGGGGGGCCCTTGAGCTCCTACAATGAGCAGTTCTTC CASKTSGGPLSSYNEQFF
TRBJ1-5 . . TRBV12-5 TGTGCTAGTGGTTTAGCGGTGAACAATCAGCCCCAGCATTTT CASGLAVNNQPQHF
TRBJ2-7 TRBD1 . TRBV19 TGTGCCAGTAGTCCGCGGGACAGGGGATACGAGCAGTACTTC CASSPRDRGYEQYF
TRBJ2-7 TRBD1 . TRBV7-9 TGTGCCAGCAGCACCGGGACAGGCTCCTACGAGCAGTACTTC CASSTGTGSYEQYF
TRBJ1-1 . . TRBV7-9 TGTGCCAGCAGCATCCGACAGACTGAAGCTTTCTTT CASSIRQTEAFF
TRBJ2-5 TRBD1 once TRBV2 TGTGCCAGCAATACCGGGACAGGGGGCTGGGAGACCCAGTACTTC CASNTGTGGWETQYF
TRBJ2-1 . few TRBV7-9 TGTGCCAGCAGCTTTCCGCGGCCGGACAGATCGTCAAATGAGCAGTTCTTC CASSFPRPDRSSNEQFF
TRBJ2-4 TRBD2 once TRBV2 TGTGCCAGCAGTCTTACTAGCGCCCTAGCCAAAAACATTCAGTACTTC CASSLTSALAKNIQYF
TRBJ1-6 TRBD1 . TRBV10-1 TGCGCCAGCAACCGTGGGACAGGGGGATCTCTTAATTCACCCCTCCACTTT CASNRGTGGSLNSPLHF
TRBJ2-7 . few TRBV2 TGTGCCAGCTCAAACTCCTACGAGCAGTACTTC CASSNSYEQYF
TRBJ2-2 . . TRBV19 TGTGCCAGTAGGGGCCAGGGATCGGGCACCGGGGAGCTGTTTTTT CASRGQGSGTGELFF
TRBJ2-7 . . TRBV10-3 TGTGCCATCGCGAAGGGGCATCAGTACGAGCAGTACTTC CAIAKGHQYEQYF
TRBJ1-1 TRBD1 . TRBV5-1 TGCGCCAGCAGCTGGACAGGGGATATGAGTGCTGAAGCTTTCTTT CASSWTGDMSAEAFF
TRBJ1-1 TRBD1 . TRBV7-9 TGTGCCAGCAGCCCCGGGACAGGGCCCGCTTTCTTT CASSPGTGPAFF
TRBJ1-2 . . TRBV6-6 TGTGCCAGCAACCCTACTTATGGCTACACCTTC CASNPTYGYTF
TRBJ2-2 TRBD1 . TRBV29-1 TGCAGCGCAACAGGGGTCGGCACCGGGGAGCTGTTTTTT CSATGVGTGELFF
TRBJ2-1 . once TRBV1 TGCACCAGCGCACGGGGGACTCCCTTGACCAATGAGCAGTTCTTC CTSARGTPLTNEQFF
TRBJ2-3 TRBD2 . TRBV5-1 TGCGCCAGCAGCCCCCTCGGGCGGGGGATAACCATCACAGATACGCAGTATTTT CASSPLGRGITITDTQYF
TRBJ2-1 . . TRBV29-1 TGCAGCGGTGGACTATACAATGAGCAGTTCTTC CSGGLYNEQFF
TRBJ1-2 TRBD1 . TRBV2 TGTGCCAGCAGTGAACGGACAGGGTATGGCTACACCTTC CASSERTGYGYTF
TRBJ1-5 . . TRBV1 TGCACCAGCAGCCAAGATTTTGGGGCAGGACGTTATAGCAATCAGCCCCAGCATTTT CTSSQDFGAGRYSNQPQHF
TRBJ2-2 TRBD2 . TRBV7-2 TGTGCCAGCAGCCCCCTAGCGGGAATGAACACCGGGGAGCTGTTTTTT CASSPLAGMNTGELFF
TRBJ2-1 . once TRBV11-2 TGTGCCAGCCGCGGACAGTCAAACTACAATGAGCAGTTCTTC CASRGQSNYNEQFF
TRBJ1-1 . . TRBV30 TGTGCCTGGAGCACCGACAGGTGTCTTAAGGCGAACACTGAAGCTTTCTTT CAWSTDRCLKANTEAFF
TRBJ2-3 TRBD2 . TRBV10-3 TGTGCCTCCAGCGGGGGGTCTGGAGATACGCAGTATTTT CASSGGSGDTQYF
TRBJ1-1 . . TRBV7-9 TGTGCCAGCAGCTTAGCGGGAGAGGGGAACACTGAAGCTTTCTTT CASSLAGEGNTEAFF
TRBJ2-3 TRBD2 . TRBV7-2 TGTGCCAGCAGCCCGACTAGCGGGGGGGGTTACGGCACAGATACGCAGTATTTT CASSPTSGGGYGTDTQYF
TRBJ2-6 TRBD1 . TRBV19 TGTGCCAGTAGTGGACAGGGGTTTAGCTCTGGGGCCAACGTCCTGACTTTC CASSGQGFSSGANVLTF
TRBJ1-2 TRBD1 . TRBV6-5 TGTGCCAGCAGTTCCCCGACAGGGACCTATGGCTACACCTTC CASSSPTGTYGYTF
TRBJ2-3 . . TRBV9 TGTGCCAGCAGCGCCGTGGGGCTCAGCACAGATACGCAGTATTTT CASSAVGLSTDTQYF
TRBJ1-1 . . TRBV15 TGTGCCACCAGCGGCCGGGACACTGAAGCTTTCTTT CATSGRDTEAFF
TRBJ2-7 TRBD2 . TRBV5-1 TGCGCCAGCAGCTTGTCGGCTAGCGGGGGCAATTTCTACGAGCAGTACTTC CASSLSASGGNFYEQYF
TRBJ1-4 . . TRBV6-4 TGTGCCAGCAGTGACAGAGGGTACGAAAAACTGTTTTTT CASSDRGYEKLFF
TRBJ1-2 . . TRBV5-6 TGTGCCAGCAGCTTGGGCGCAGGGCATGGCTACACCTTC CASSLGAGHGYTF
TRBJ2-4 TRBD2 . TRBV9 TGTGCCAGCAGCGTAGGTGGCGGGGGGAGAGCCAAAAACATTCAGTACTTC CASSVGGGGRAKNIQYF
TRBJ1-1 . . TRBV7-9 TGTGCCAGCAGCTTAGAGAGAAACACTGAAGCTTTCTTT CASSLERNTEAFF
TRBJ2-5 TRBD1 . TRBV14 TGTGCCAGCAGCGGCCGGGACAGGGCACAGACCCAGTACTTC CASSGRDRAQTQYF
TRBJ2-7 TRBD2 . TRBV7-6 TGTGCCAGCAGCTTAGTAAGCGGGGGGCGAGGCGAGCAGTACTTC CASSLVSGGRGEQYF
TRBJ1-5 . . TRBV28 TGTGCCAGCAGTTTTCCAGGGTTGAATCAGCCCCAGCATTTT CASSFPGLNQPQHF
TRBJ1-6 . . TRBV2 TGTGCCAGCAGGTCCGGGAATAATTCACCCCTCCACTTT CASRSGNNSPLHF
TRBJ2-5 TRBD1 . TRBV5-8 TGTGCCAGCAGCTTGGCCGGGACAGGGGGCTTAGAGACCCAGTACTTC CASSLAGTGGLETQYF